This T cell receptor (beta chain) was captured by sequencing in a study of CD8+ T cells in alopecia areata. Overall study: Patients in the treated group were given tofacitinib by mouth, 5 to 10 mg twice a day.

Points from the study as a whole: Against the mouse data, patients shared TCRs less clearly, possibly for HLA reasons. Resident alphabeta T cells of normal skin are also sequenced in scalp samples.

In its sample, this clone was seen a few times. Its matching antigen is unknown. Extraction and reverse transcription of RNA yielded cDNA as the sequencing template. TCRdb's table, derived via immunoSEQ multiplex PCR, lists solely in-frame clones and lacks some. The top ten clones hold roughly 21% of a sample with more than 150,000 clones, more than 45% of them seen once. Germline V gene data show CDR1 as SQVTM and CDR2 as ANQGSEA. Between the trimmed V and J ends, which lost 1 base and 2 bases, there was a span of 11 bases. The CDR3 has 14 residues. Peripheral blood and lesional scalp punch biopsies came from alopecia areata patients.

The material was CD8+ T cells sorted from blood, obtained at week 0. The V call is TRBV29-1, the J call TRBJ2-5; D remains unclear. The receptor comes from a human donor with alopecia areata. CDR3 in amino acids: CSVEGAQQQETQYF. The CDR3 DNA is TGCAGCGTTGAAGGGGCCCAACAGCAAGAGACCCAGTACTTC.